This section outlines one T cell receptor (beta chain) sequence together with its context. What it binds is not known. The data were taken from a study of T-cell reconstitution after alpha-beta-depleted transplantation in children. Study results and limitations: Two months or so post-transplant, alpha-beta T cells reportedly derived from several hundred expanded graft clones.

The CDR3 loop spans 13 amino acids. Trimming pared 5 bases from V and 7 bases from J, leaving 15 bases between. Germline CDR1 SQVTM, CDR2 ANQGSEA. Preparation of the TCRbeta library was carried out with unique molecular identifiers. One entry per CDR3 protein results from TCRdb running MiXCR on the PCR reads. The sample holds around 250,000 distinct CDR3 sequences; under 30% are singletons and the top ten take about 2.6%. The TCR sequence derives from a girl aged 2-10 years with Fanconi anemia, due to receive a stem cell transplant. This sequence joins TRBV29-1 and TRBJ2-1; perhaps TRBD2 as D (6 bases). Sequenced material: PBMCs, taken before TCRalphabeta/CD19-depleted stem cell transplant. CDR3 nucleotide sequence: TGCAGCGTTTGCCTGGAGGGCCGGAATGAGCAGTTCTTC. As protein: CSVCLEGRNEQFF.